A single sample is the source of the 21 T cell receptor beta chains below, sequenced in a study of regulatory T cells in long-lasting Graves disease. Arm-PCR of CDR3 regions and iRepertoire HTBI primers were the basis on which TCR beta libraries were built. A single record per CDR3 protein comes from TCRdb applying MiXCR to the multiplex PCR reads. This table has 400,000 to 450,000 distinct CDR3 sequences, about a sixth appearing once. Time point noted: newly diagnosed GD, antithyroid drugs for less than 3 months. PBMC RNA served as the TCR library source. The same sample was also used in a study of T cells in Graves' hyperthyroidism and ophthalmopathy.

The sample consisted of peripheral blood mononuclear cells (PBMCs), taken at new diagnosis, from a patient treated with antithyroid drugs. These receptors were taken from a woman in her twenties or thirties with Graves disease.

The table lists this clonotype with a few counts. The rearrangement links TRBV28 to TRBJ2-2, with 9 bases fitting TRBD2. The V segment lost 5 bases and the J segment 8 bases; nucleotides outside the gene matches: 12. The CDR3 sequence is 16 residues long. Germline values: CDR1 MDHEN, CDR2 SYDVKM. CDR3 sequence reads: CASSRTGTSIRGELFF. DNA of the CDR3: TGTGCCAGCAGTAGAACCGGGACTAGCATCAGGGGGGAGCTGTTTTTT. Together with reference TRBV28 and TRBJ2-2, the CDR3 gives the full variable domain: DVKVTQSSRYLVKRTGEKVFLECVQDMDHENMFWYRQDPGLGLRLIYFSYDVKMKEKGDIPEGYSVSREKKERFSLILESASTNQTSMYLCASSRTGTSIRGELFFGEGSRLTVL.

This clonotype was recorded at least ten times. The CDR3 sequence is CASSLNPSGGSRETQYF. As DNA, the CDR3 is TGTGCCAGCAGCTTAAACCCTTCAGGGGGCTCAAGAGAGACCCAGTACTTC. The V call is TRBV11-2, the J call TRBJ2-5, with TRBD1 identical over 8 bases. V lost 2 bases and J lost 4; bases outside the gene matches: 12. Germline values: CDR1 SGHAT, CDR2 FQNNGV. The CDR3 consists of 17 residues.

In this sample, this clonotype turned up many times. The chain has TRBV7-2 and TRBJ2-2, with D unclear. V was clipped by 4 bases and J by 0 bases, with 6 bases between them. Germline V gene lookup returns CDR1 SGHTA and CDR2 FQGNSA. This CDR3 is built from 14 residues. This CDR3 is CASSWSTNTGELFF. CDR3 coding DNA: TGTGCCAGCAGCTGGTCTACGAACACCGGGGAGCTGTTTTTT.

In its sample, this clonotype was seen once. The chain employs TRBV5-1 and TRBJ2-1; 11 positions agree with TRBD2. CDR1 SGHRS and CDR2 YFSETQ come from the germline V gene. V was pared by 7 bases and J by 4 bases, with 7 bases of the junction left unmatched. This CDR3 is 15 amino acids long. CDR3 sequence: CASGYLAGGYNEQFF. In DNA form, the CDR3 reads TGCGCCAGCGGCTACTTAGCGGGAGGGTACAATGAGCAGTTCTTC.

This clonotype was counted between two and nine times. This chain uses TRBV12-3 or TRBV12-4 with TRBJ2-2, with D unclear. Trimming pared 6 bases from V and 0 bases from J, leaving 14 bases between. This CDR3 has 16 residues. Written as DNA, the CDR3 is TGTGCCAGCAGACCCCTCGGACCCGCGAACACCGGGGAGCTGTTTTTT. It specifies CASRPLGPANTGELFF.

Turning to this clonotype: A far larger clone lies a single base away; this is likely a read error. The chain employs TRBV18 and TRBJ2-4; 9 nucleotides align to TRBD2. CDR1 and CDR2 (germline): KGHSH, LQKENI. The CDR3 runs 14 residues. V lost 5 bases to trimming and J lost 13 bases; unmatched junction nucleotides: 12. The CDR3 spells CASSLAGDFNEQYF. DNA for the CDR3: TGTGCCAGCTCATTAGCGGGAGATTTCAATGAGCAGTACTTC.

This clonotype was seen a handful of times. V gene TRBV19 combines with J gene TRBJ2-1; D not certain. CDR3 length: 16 residues. CDR1 is LNHDA, CDR2 SQIVND, per germline (reference sequence). The V end was cut by 3 bases, the J end by 0 bases, with 12 bases between. The CDR3: CASSILIGTSYNEQFF. CDR3 in DNA: TGTGCCAGTAGTATTTTAATTGGAACCTCCTACAATGAGCAGTTCTTC. Supplemented by reference TRBV19 and TRBJ2-1, the full variable domain reads DGGITQSPKYLFRKEGQNVTLSCEQNLNHDAMYWYRQDPGQGLRLIYYSQIVNDFQKGDIAEGYSVSREKKESFPLTVTSAQKNPTAFYLCASSILIGTSYNEQFFGPGTRLTVL.

This clonotype was seen a few times. This rearrangement joins TRBV14 to TRBJ2-7, with TRBD1 as a possible D gene (7 bases). The CDR3 has 15 amino acids. The germline V gene has CDR1 SGHDN and CDR2 FVKESK. V lost 1 base, J lost 1 base, and 11 bases lay in between. The CDR3 nucleotides read TGTGCCAGCAGCCAAGGATCAGGGGGGTCCTACGAGCAGTACTTC. Its translation: CASSQGSGGSYEQYF. The full variable domain, its missing parts supplied by reference TRBV14 and TRBJ2-7, is EAGVTQFPSHSVIEKGQTVTLRCDPISGHDNLYWYRRVMGKEIKFLLHFVKESKQDESGMPNNRFLAERTGGTYSTLKVQPAELEDSGVYFCASSQGSGGSYEQYFGPGTRLTVT.

This clonotype came up many times. The chain is built from TRBV20-1 and TRBJ2-3; no clear D. This CDR3 has 13 amino acids. CDR1 and CDR2 (germline): DFQATT, SNEGSKA (reference sequence). The V end was cut by 5 bases, the J end by 4 bases, with 13 bases between. This chain's CDR3 is CSAGEWGSDTQYF. The CDR3 nucleotides read TGCAGTGCTGGCGAGTGGGGATCAGATACGCAGTATTTT.

In this sample, this clonotype turned up many times. The rearrangement joins TRBV24-1 to TRBJ2-1, with a possible D match to TRBD1 (5 bases). Germline-derived CDR1 and CDR2 are KGHDR and SFDVKD. Trimming shortened V by 0 bases and J by 9 bases, and 14 bases separated the two germline ends. CDR3 size: 15 residues. DNA of the CDR3: TGTGCCACCAGTGATTTGCAGGGTAATCGGCCTGAGCAGTTCTTC. The encoded protein is CATSDLQGNRPEQFF.

This clonotype was detected ten times or more. The rearrangement uses TRBV5-1 and TRBJ2-4; TRBD2 aligns across 10 bases. Germline V CDR1 and CDR2: SGHRS, YFSETQ. CDR3 length: 16 amino acids. Germline trimming cut 4 bases from V and 3 bases from J; bases unmatched to any gene: 7. The chain's CDR3 is CASSQLAGVGKNIQYF. Here the CDR3 DNA reads TGCGCCAGCAGCCAGCTAGCGGGAGTAGGCAAAAACATTCAGTACTTC. The complete variable domain, with remaining parts taken from reference TRBV5-1 and TRBJ2-4, reads KAGVTQTPRYLIKTRGQQVTLSCSPISGHRSVSWYQQTPGQGLQFLFEYFSETQRNKGNFPGRFSGRQFSNSRSEMNVSTLELGDSALYLCASSQLAGVGKNIQYFGAGTRLSVL.

The J gene is TRBJ1-1, the V gene TRBV19; D unclear. V was shortened by 2 bases and J by 4 bases, with 11 bases between the two germline ends. CDR3 length: 14 residues. From germline, CDR1 is LNHDA and CDR2 SQIVND (reference sequence). The chain's CDR3 is CASSIWGLPTEAFF. The CDR3 DNA reads as TGTGCCAGTAGTATATGGGGTCTCCCCACTGAAGCTTTCTTT.

This clonotype has a count of ten or more. The genes are TRBV5-5 and TRBJ2-5; D gene uncertain. CDR1 is SGHKS and CDR2 is YYEKEE in the germline V gene (reference sequence). V was trimmed by 2 bases and J by 2 bases, leaving 10 bases between them. This CDR3 region has 14 residues. The DNA for the CDR3 is TGTGCCAGCAGCTTCGGGCAGCATCAAGAGACCCAGTACTTC. Its translation is CASSFGQHQETQYF.

This clonotype was picked up many times. The chain has TRBV28 and TRBJ2-7, with D hard to call. The CDR3 has 11 residues. Germline V lookup: CDR1 MDHEN, CDR2 SYDVKM. V lost 5 bases, J lost 3 bases, and 5 bases lay in between. CDR3 nucleotide sequence: TGTGCCAGCAGTCGCAGCTACGAGCAGTACTTC. Residues: CASSRSYEQYF.

In its sample, this clonotype was seen many times. This chain links TRBV7-9 with TRBJ2-1; D remains unclear. CDR1 and CDR2 (germline): SEHNR, FQNEAQ (reference sequence). CDR3 size: 13 residues. The V and J ends lost 4 bases and 4 bases respectively, with 8 bases between them. The chain's CDR3 is CASSSQSYNEQFF. The CDR3 region has the DNA TGTGCCAGCAGCTCCCAGTCTTACAATGAGCAGTTCTTC. Drawing the rest from reference TRBV7-9 and TRBJ2-1, the complete variable domain is DTGVSQNPRHKITKRGQNVTFRCDPISEHNRLYWYRQTLGQGPEFLTYFQNEAQLEKSRLLSDRFSAERPKGSFSTLEIQRTEQGDSAMYLCASSSQSYNEQFFGPGTRLTVL.

This clonotype was picked up many times. The rearrangement joins TRBV28 to TRBJ1-5; D gene unclear. The V end lost 3 bases, the J end lost 6 bases, and 12 bases lay between the germline ends. CDR3 size: 14 residues. Germline-derived CDR1 and CDR2 are MDHEN and SYDVKM. The CDR3, as DNA: TGTGCCAGCAGTTTCTCGGGGAAGAGTCAGCCCCAGCATTTT. It specifies CASSFSGKSQPQHF.

This clonotype was seen at least ten times. The rearrangement links TRBV20-1 to TRBJ2-5; 10 nucleotides match TRBD2. The junction had 8 bases not matched to a gene; V was cut back by 1 base and J by 3 bases. The germline V gene encodes CDR1 DFQATT and CDR2 SNEGSKA (reference sequence). The CDR3 totals 16 residues. The CDR3 spells CSARGSSGRREETQYF. DNA of the CDR3: TGCAGTGCTAGAGGGAGTAGCGGGAGGCGGGAAGAGACCCAGTACTTC.

In the case of this clonotype: A much bigger clone sits one base away, suggesting this may be a read error. The gene calls are TRBV11-2 and TRBJ2-2; D is perhaps TRBD2 (5 bases). Germline V gene data show CDR1 as SGHAT and CDR2 as FQNNGV. Trimming removed 7 bases from V and 5 bases from J, with 17 bases in between. This CDR3 region has 15 residues. DNA of the CDR3: TGTGCCAGCACCATCCAGTGGGAGTTAACCGGGGAGCTGTTTTTT. The encoded protein is CASTIQWELTGELFF.

At least ten counts were recorded for this clonotype. V and J are TRBV18 and TRBJ2-1; 7 bases line up with TRBD1. CDR1 is KGHSH, CDR2 LQKENI, per germline. The CDR3 sequence is 14 residues long. Trimming cost V 3 bases and J 8 bases; bases outside gene matches: 7. The CDR3: CASSPGQSGYEQFF. CDR3 nucleotide sequence: TGTGCCAGCTCACCGGGACAGAGCGGCTATGAGCAGTTCTTC.

The table lists this clonotype with many counts. The chain recombines TRBV20-1 with TRBJ2-5; D gene uncertain. The CDR3 loop spans 14 amino acids. V lost 3 bases to trimming and J lost 2 bases, with 13 bases between them. Germline assignment: CDR1 DFQATT and CDR2 SNEGSKA (reference sequence). The CDR3 coding sequence is TGCAGTGCTAGTCTCGACGGAAAACAAGAGACCCAGTACTTC. This sequence encodes CSASLDGKQETQYF.

This clonotype was found many times. The chain employs TRBV12-3 or TRBV12-4 and TRBJ2-1; TRBD2 matches at 11 bases. The CDR3 has 15 residues. V trimming: 6 bases; J trimming: 9 bases; junction bases outside the gene matches: 10. The DNA of the CDR3 is TGTGCCAGCAGCCCCGGGACTAGCGGATGGGTTGAGCAGTTCTTC. It yields the protein CASSPGTSGWVEQFF.